A single count supports the clone carrying this TCR beta chain. Antigen: not known. The source of the sample is a study of shared clonotypes between healthy human individuals. Overall study context: Used for every donor were three CD4 naive, three CD4 memory, two CD8 naive and one CD8 memory plate. Study-wide findings and caveats: Richness estimates generally favored naive over memory subsets. Relative to their counterparts shared across all four donors, non-shared clonotypes exhibited diminished generation probabilities.

Per the germline V gene, CDR1 is WNHNN and CDR2 is SYGVQD (reference sequence). The CDR3 loop spans 14 amino acids. V was shortened by 0 bases and J by 6 bases, with 10 bases between the two germline ends. The table came from immunoSEQ multiplex PCR; TCRdb's copy has only in-frame clones and leaves some out. The data contain a few million clones, about 92% of them singletons. Sequencing was done on a sample of naive CD4+ T cells sorted from blood. The subset was: CD45RA+ positively selected. This sequence originates from a man aged 18 to 30 in good health. The genes are TRBV10-1 and TRBJ2-3; D not certain. CDR3 residues: CASSESPGSDTQYF. The DNA for the CDR3 is TGCGCCAGCAGTGAGTCACCAGGTTCCGATACGCAGTATTTT.